Presented here are 4 T cell receptor beta chains from one specimen sequenced in a study of response to subunit inactivated influenza vaccine. TCRdb redid the calling of the RT-PCR reads with MiXCR, one entry per CDR3 protein. This sample has roughly 180,000 distinct CDR3 sequences, with around 8.8% found just once. Specimen: non-naive T cells sorted from PBMCs, collected on the day of vaccination. All receptors come from a man aged 45 to 65 who received an inactivated influenza vaccine.

The chain carries TRBV28 and TRBJ1-2, with D perhaps TRBD1 (5 bases). The germline V gene encodes CDR1 MDHEN and CDR2 SYDVKM. Trimming shortened V by 7 bases and J by 0 bases, and 18 bases separated the two germline ends. CDR3 length: 16 residues. The CDR3: CASTPRIQTANYGYTF. CDR3 in DNA: TGTGCCAGCACTCCTCGAATTCAGACAGCTAACTATGGCTACACCTTC.

The chain recombines TRBV20-1 with TRBJ1-6; D perhaps matches TRBD1 (5 bases). Germline lookup yields CDR1 DFQATT and CDR2 SNEGSKA (reference sequence). Between the trimmed V and J ends, which lost 3 bases and 4 bases, there was a span of 13 bases. CDR3 length: 15 amino acids. The CDR3 DNA follows: TGCAGTGCTAGTTCTCCAGGGCGTTATAATTCACCCCTCCACTTT. Its translation is CSASSPGRYNSPLHF.

This clonotype has more than one count but fewer than ten. This chain joins TRBV9 and TRBJ2-2; possibly TRBD1 for D (5 bases). The V and J ends lost 4 bases and 4 bases respectively, with 17 bases between them. Germline lookup yields CDR1 SGDLS and CDR2 YYNGEE. CDR3 length: 16 residues. The DNA for the CDR3 is TGTGCCAGCAGCCCAAGTTCAGGGATGGGCACCGGGGAGCTGTTTTTT. It yields the protein CASSPSSGMGTGELFF.

The gene calls are TRBV7-8 and TRBJ2-1, with 8 nucleotides matching TRBD2. This CDR3 region has 15 residues. Losses at the gene ends were 2 bases for V and 1 base for J; bases not matched to a gene: 1. CDR1 SGHVS and CDR2 FQNEAQ come from the germline V gene. The DNA of the CDR3 is TGTGCCAGCAGCTTAAGCGGGGGTTCCTACAATGAGCAGTTCTTC. Translated: CASSLSGGSYNEQFF.